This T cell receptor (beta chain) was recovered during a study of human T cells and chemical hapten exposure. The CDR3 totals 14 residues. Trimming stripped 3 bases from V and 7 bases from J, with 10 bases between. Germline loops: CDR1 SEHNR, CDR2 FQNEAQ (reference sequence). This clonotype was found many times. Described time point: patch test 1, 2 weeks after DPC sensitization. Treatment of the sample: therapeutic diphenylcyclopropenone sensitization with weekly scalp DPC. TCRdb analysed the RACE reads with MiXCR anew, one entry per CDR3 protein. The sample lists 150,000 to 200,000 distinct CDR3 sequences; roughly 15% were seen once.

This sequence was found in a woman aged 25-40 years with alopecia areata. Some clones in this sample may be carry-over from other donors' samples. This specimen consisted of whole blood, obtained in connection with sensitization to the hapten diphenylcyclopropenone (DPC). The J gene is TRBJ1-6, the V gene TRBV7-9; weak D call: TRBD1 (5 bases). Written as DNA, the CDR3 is TGTGCCAGCAGCTTTTCTCAGGGAAATTCACCCCTCCACTTT. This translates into CASSFSQGNSPLHF.